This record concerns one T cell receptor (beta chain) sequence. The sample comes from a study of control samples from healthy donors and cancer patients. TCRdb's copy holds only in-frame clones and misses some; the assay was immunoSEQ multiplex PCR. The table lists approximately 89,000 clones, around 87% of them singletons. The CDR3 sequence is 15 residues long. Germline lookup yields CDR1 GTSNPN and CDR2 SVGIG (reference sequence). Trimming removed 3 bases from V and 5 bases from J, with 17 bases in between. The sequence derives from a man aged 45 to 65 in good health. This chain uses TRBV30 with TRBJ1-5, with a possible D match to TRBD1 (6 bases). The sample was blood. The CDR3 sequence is CAWSLTGTTDQPQHF. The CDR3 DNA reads TGTGCCTGGAGCCTAACGGGGACAACAGATCAGCCCCAGCATTTT.